Following are 20 T cell receptor beta chains from one sample sequenced in a study of blood T cell repertoires in COVID-19 (dated by TCRdb to 2020 to 2021). The method behind the library was the immunoSEQ multiplex PCR assay. What TCRdb holds here is the immuneACCESS table cut down to in-frame rearrangements. Part of the clones is not present; checked against another copy, under half of the missing clones reflect an unresolved V gene, and the others are unexplained. Present in this sample are about 59,000 clones, 87% of which were seen just once. Roughly 6.7% of the sample comes from the top ten. Material: peripheral blood. The origin of the receptors is a man between 60 and 70 years old with active or convalescent COVID-19.

The chain couples TRBV2 to TRBJ2-3; 9 positions match TRBD2. Germline CDR1 is SNHLY and CDR2 is FYNNEI. The J segment lost 5 bases and the V segment lost 8 bases, leaving 8 bases of the junction unmatched. CDR3 length equals 14 residues. The CDR3 DNA reads TGTGCCAGCGGGCGGGAGGGTCTGTTAGATACGCAGTATTTT. It yields the protein CASGREGLLDTQYF. Filled out from reference TRBV2 and TRBJ2-3, the complete variable domain reads EPEVTQTPSHQVTQMGQEVILRCVPISNHLYFYWYRQILGQKVEFLVSFYNNEISEKSEIFDDQFSVERPDGSNFTLKIRSTKLEDSAMYFCASGREGLLDTQYFGPGTRLTVL.

V and J are TRBV6-2 or TRBV6-3 and TRBJ2-7, with 9 bases matching TRBD1. The CDR3 has 16 amino acids. Germline V CDR1 and CDR2: MNHEY, SVGEGT. V dropped 0 bases and J dropped 5; count of bases not matched to a gene: 8. The CDR3 region has the DNA TGTGCCAGCAGTTACTCCGCACGGACAGGGGCGAACGAGCAGTACTTC. Encoded protein: CASSYSARTGANEQYF.

The chain employs TRBV5-1 and TRBJ2-3; 8 bases map to TRBD2. CDR1 is SGHRS, CDR2 YFSETQ, per germline. With V trimmed by 3 bases and J by 6 bases, 9 bases remained unmatched. CDR3 length equals 15 residues. The CDR3 spells CASSSGGGPSDTQYF. The DNA for the CDR3 is TGCGCCAGCAGCTCAGGCGGGGGGCCGTCGGATACGCAGTATTTT.

The V and J genes are TRBV6-5 and TRBJ2-2; 7 positions match TRBD2. The length of the CDR3 is 16 residues. CDR1 and CDR2 (germline): MNHEY, SVGAGI. V lost 0 bases, J lost 1 base, and 2 bases stayed unmatched. CDR3 in amino acids: CASSYSLAGNTGELFF. In DNA, the CDR3 is TGTGCCAGCAGTTACTCGTTAGCGGGGAACACCGGGGAGCTGTTTTTT.

The chain has TRBV5-4 and TRBJ2-3; D is ambiguous. This CDR3 region has 13 residues. CDR1 is SGHNT, CDR2 YYREEE, per germline (reference sequence). The V gene lost 3 bases and the J gene lost 0 bases, with 5 bases spanning the gap. The CDR3 bases are TGTGCCAGCAGCTCCTATAGCACAGATACGCAGTATTTT. This translates into CASSSYSTDTQYF.

V usage is TRBV9 and J usage is TRBJ1-6; D may be TRBD1 (6 bases). From germline, CDR1 is SGDLS and CDR2 YYNGEE. The CDR3 has 18 amino acids. Trimming pared 4 bases from V and 0 bases from J, leaving 17 bases between. Here the CDR3 reads CASSQRGGDSSYNSPLHF. The CDR3 bases are TGTGCCAGCAGCCAACGAGGGGGAGATAGCTCCTATAATTCACCCCTCCACTTT. The variable domain in full, completed from reference TRBV9 and TRBJ1-6, reads DSGVTQTPKHLITATGQRVTLRCSPRSGDLSVYWYQQSLDQGLQFLIQYYNGEERAKGNILERFSAQQFPDLHSELNLSSLELGDSALYFCASSQRGGDSSYNSPLHFGNGTRLTVT.

This chain joins TRBV7-6 and TRBJ2-3; 8 nucleotides match TRBD1. The germline V gene encodes CDR1 SGHVS and CDR2 FNYEAQ. V lost 1 base, J lost 1 base, and 7 bases stayed unmatched. The length of the CDR3 is 17 residues. The CDR3 is CASSLGIEGQGTDTQYF. The CDR3 region has the DNA TGTGCCAGCAGCTTAGGCATAGAGGGACAGGGCACAGATACGCAGTATTTT.

V and J are TRBV11-2 and TRBJ2-3, with D maybe TRBD2 (5 bases). Germline V gene data show CDR1 as SGHAT and CDR2 as FQNNGV. The CDR3 runs 18 residues. V was clipped by 1 base and J by 2 bases, with 19 bases between them. CDR3 region: CASSLVPGLAGYTDTQYF. Here the CDR3 DNA reads TGTGCCAGCAGCTTAGTTCCCGGGCTAGCTGGATACACAGATACGCAGTATTTT.

This clone was recorded once. The chain is built from TRBV7-8 and TRBJ1-6; D is ambiguous. CDR1 is SGHVS and CDR2 is FQNEAQ in the germline V gene. Trimming stripped 5 bases from V and 0 bases from J, with 11 bases between. The CDR3 covers 16 residues. The DNA for the CDR3 is TGTGCCAGCAGCGCCGGGTCGAGCTCCTATAATTCACCCCTCCACTTT. Protein: CASSAGSSSYNSPLHF.

The CDR3 spells CASSQGQGKDTGELFF. The DNA for the CDR3 is TGTGCCAGCAGCCAGGGACAGGGTAAGGACACCGGGGAGCTGTTTTTT. This sequence joins TRBV4-2 and TRBJ2-2; TRBD1 matches 9 bases. This CDR3 contains 16 residues. Trimming took 3 bases from V and 3 from J; bases not matched to a gene: 5. Per the germline V gene, CDR1 is LGHNA and CDR2 is YNFKEQ.

J is TRBJ1-4 and V is TRBV2, with D hard to call. Trimming pared 7 bases from V and 4 bases from J, leaving 13 bases between. The CDR3 runs to 14 residues. Per the germline V gene, CDR1 is SNHLY and CDR2 is FYNNEI. The CDR3 bases are TGTGCCAGCAACCGTGCCAGAAATAATGAAAAACTGTTTTTT. The encoded protein is CASNRARNNEKLFF.

The chain is built from TRBV27 and TRBJ1-1; perhaps TRBD1 as D (5 bases). V was cut by 4 bases and J by 3 bases, with 12 bases left in between. The length of the CDR3 is 14 residues. Germline CDR1 reads MNHEY; CDR2 reads SMNVEV (reference sequence). CDR3 DNA sequence: TGTGCCAGCAGTTCACAGGAGGGGCACACTGAAGCTTTCTTT. As protein: CASSSQEGHTEAFF.

The chain combines TRBV7-9 with TRBJ1-4; weak D call: TRBD1 (6 bases). Germline CDR1 is SEHNR and CDR2 is FQNEAQ (reference sequence). The V end lost 3 bases, the J end lost 0 bases, and 8 bases lay between the germline ends. The CDR3 has 15 amino acids. The CDR3 loop reads CASSFRGPTNEKLFF. Here the CDR3 DNA reads TGTGCCAGCAGCTTCAGGGGCCCAACTAATGAAAAACTGTTTTTT.

The V gene is TRBV11-2, the J gene TRBJ2-1; 8 bases are a match to TRBD1. The V gene's germline CDR1 is SGHAT and CDR2 FQNNGV. The CDR3 runs to 12 residues. V lost 5 bases, J lost 10 bases, and 4 bases stayed unmatched. CDR3 DNA sequence: TGTGCCAGCAGCGGACAGGGTGGGGAGCAGTTCTTC. This sequence encodes CASSGQGGEQFF.

The V call is TRBV28, the J call TRBJ1-2; 9 bases agree with TRBD1. V lost 7 bases and J lost 8; bases outside the gene matches: 8. CDR1 and CDR2 from the germline V gene are MDHEN and SYDVKM. The CDR3 has 13 residues. The CDR3 is CASILGQGRGYTF. CDR3 DNA sequence: TGTGCCAGCATCCTGGGACAGGGTAGGGGCTACACCTTC.

This clone came up a few times. The chain couples TRBV7-9 to TRBJ2-3; TRBD1 matches 7 bases. Germline trimming cut 6 bases from V and 10 bases from J; bases unmatched to any gene: 10. The CDR3 totals 13 residues. The germline V gene has CDR1 SEHNR and CDR2 FQNEAQ (reference sequence). Here the CDR3 reads CASRGTSQGAQYF. The CDR3 DNA sequence: TGTGCCAGCAGGGGGACATCCCAGGGGGCGCAGTATTTT.

The genes are TRBV6-5 and TRBJ1-5; possible D gene TRBD1, 5 bases. The V gene lost 6 bases and the J gene lost 0 bases, with 9 bases spanning the gap. The CDR3 contains 14 residues. The germline V gene encodes CDR1 MNHEY and CDR2 SVGAGI. CDR3 sequence: CASSVDSSNQPQHF. The CDR3 region has the DNA TGTGCCAGCAGCGTCGACAGTAGCAATCAGCCCCAGCATTTT.

This chain links TRBV2 with TRBJ2-3; 12 nucleotides match TRBD2. The CDR3 is 15 residues long. The J segment lost 4 bases and the V segment lost 6 bases, leaving 5 bases of the junction unmatched. Germline V gene lookup returns CDR1 SNHLY and CDR2 FYNNEI. CDR3 sequence: CASRRASGGADTQYF. The DNA of the CDR3 is TGTGCCAGCAGGCGGGCTAGCGGGGGGGCAGATACGCAGTATTTT.

This clone was seen just once. The V call is TRBV2, the J call TRBJ1-4, with 8 bases lining up with TRBD1. The length of the CDR3 is 15 residues. Germline CDR1 reads SNHLY; CDR2 reads FYNNEI. With 6 bases clipped from V and 3 bases from J, the junction kept 6 bases outside the gene matches. CDR3 bases: TGTGCCAGCAGGGCCACAGGGGGGCCTAATGAAAAACTGTTTTTT. Its protein product is CASRATGGPNEKLFF.

This clone has a handful of counts. The V call is TRBV7-9, the J call TRBJ2-7; D is possibly TRBD1 (6 bases). Trimming shortened V by 5 bases and J by 4 bases, and 24 bases separated the two germline ends. This CDR3 contains 17 residues. Germline CDR1 SEHNR, CDR2 FQNEAQ (reference sequence). The CDR3 region has the DNA TGTGCCAGCAGCCCGCTCGGCGTGGCAGGGGCTTTTTACGAGCAGTACTTC. Translated, it gives CASSPLGVAGAFYEQYF.